This T cell receptor (beta chain) was obtained from a study of blood T cell repertoires in COVID-19. Study details: Samples representing acute and convalescent COVID-19 were sourced from the United States, Italy and Spain. Nucleic acid was either cDNA or gDNA, and it came from T cells, B-cell-depleted T cells, or PBMCs.

Germline V gene data show CDR1 as SEHNR and CDR2 as FQNEAQ (reference sequence). This CDR3 spans 16 amino acids. J gave up 2 bases and V 5 bases, and 9 bases lay outside the gene matches. Enrollees, roughly 18 to 90 years old, lived in some 24 US areas. The authors' processing: Reference gene primer amplification gave estimated nucleated cell counts. The assay was immunoSEQ multiplex PCR, and TCRdb's table has in-frame clones only and misses some. V, J and clone size were drawn from that table, and D and trimming were deduced from the DNA. Of about 250,000 clones detected, about 90% appear once; the ten largest clones hold 3.5% to 4%.

This chain uses TRBV7-9 with TRBJ1-1; TRBD1 agrees at 9 bases. The sample taken for sequencing was PBMCs or T cells enriched from blood (not recorded which). The TCR sequence derives from a woman between 25 and 40 years old with acute COVID-19. CDR3 region: CASSPGTGIRNTEAFF. The CDR3 nucleotides read TGTGCCAGCAGCCCCGGGACAGGGATAAGAAACACTGAAGCTTTCTTT.